This T cell receptor (beta chain) was profiled in a study of identical twins. Study-wide results and limits: Researchers caution that invariant MAIT and iNKT cells could partly confound zero-insertion analyses. Instead of following the same donors, the conclusions were based on cross-sectional statistical analysis. While abundant cord blood beta clonotypes carried fewer insertions, memory repertoires showed no such pattern.

This clonotype showed up many times. Its antigen remains unidentified. In TCRdb, the 5' RACE reads were re-called with MiXCR into one record per CDR3 protein. The repertoire holds 690,000 or so distinct CDR3 sequences, 8.6% seen once, with approximately 0.89% in the top ten. The CDR3 contains 13 residues. The ends were cut back, 5 bases at V and 4 bases at J, with 11 bases in the middle. Per the germline V gene, CDR1 is SEHNR and CDR2 is FQNEAQ (reference sequence). The sample was also linked to a second study, of yellow fever vaccine responses in identical twins.

The sequenced material came from PBMCs. This clonotype originated in a young woman in good health. The chain joins TRBV7-9 to TRBJ1-1; D unclear. The DNA of the CDR3 is TGTGCCAGCAGCCCCGTCGGTATCACTGAAGCTTTCTTT. This gives the protein CASSPVGITEAFF. The full variable domain, with the rest looked up from reference TRBV7-9 and TRBJ1-1, is DTGVSQNPRHKITKRGQNVTFRCDPISEHNRLYWYRQTLGQGPEFLTYFQNEAQLEKSRLLSDRFSAERPKGSFSTLEIQRTEQGDSAMYLCASSPVGITEAFFGQGTRLTVV.